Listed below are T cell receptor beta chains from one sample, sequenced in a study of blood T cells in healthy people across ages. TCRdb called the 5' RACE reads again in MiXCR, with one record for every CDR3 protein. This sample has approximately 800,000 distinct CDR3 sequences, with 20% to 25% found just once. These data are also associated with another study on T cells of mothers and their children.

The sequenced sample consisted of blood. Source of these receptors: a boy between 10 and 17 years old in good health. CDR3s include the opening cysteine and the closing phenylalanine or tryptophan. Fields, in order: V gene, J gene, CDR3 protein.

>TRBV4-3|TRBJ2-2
CASSLQQGAENTGELFF
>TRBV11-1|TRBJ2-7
CASSLEVTEQYF
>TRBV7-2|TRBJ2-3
CASSLGRSGTKSGADTQYF
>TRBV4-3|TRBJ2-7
CASSQVYLVSYEQYF
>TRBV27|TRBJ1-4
CASKGTYNEKLFF
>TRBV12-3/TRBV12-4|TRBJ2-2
CASRPGLNTGELFF
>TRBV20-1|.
CSARDPASGSEQFF
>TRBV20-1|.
CSAPSRSGGAAHEQYF
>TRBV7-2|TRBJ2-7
CASSRPSYEQYF
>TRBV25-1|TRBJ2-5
CAGSDHRGRETQYF
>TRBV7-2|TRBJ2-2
CTSSLGTGGPPTGELFF
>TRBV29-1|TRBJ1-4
CSGSRGLNEKLFF
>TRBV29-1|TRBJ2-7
CSGGMSYEQYF
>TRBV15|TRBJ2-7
CATSSLLAGGTYEQYF
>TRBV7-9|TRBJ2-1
CASSYPIRLAGVRNEQFF
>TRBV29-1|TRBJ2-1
CGGGGGNYNEQFF
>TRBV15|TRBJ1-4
CATSRGQGLEKLFF
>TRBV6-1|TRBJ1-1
CASSEGYNTEAFF
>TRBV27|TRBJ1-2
CASSLSQGQGIGYGYTF
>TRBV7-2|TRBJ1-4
CASSSPGLGEKLFF
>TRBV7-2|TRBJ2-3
CASSLNPPAGGEWYTQYF
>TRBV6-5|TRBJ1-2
CASSYSGGAWGYTF
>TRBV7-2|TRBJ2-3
CASSLAGLAVLDGTQYF
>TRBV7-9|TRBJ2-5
CASSFVETQYF
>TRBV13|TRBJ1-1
CASSLPGGGSTEAFF
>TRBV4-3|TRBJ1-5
CASSQDAGTCNQPQHF
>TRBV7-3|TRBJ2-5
CASSSSGGGSQYF
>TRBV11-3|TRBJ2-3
CASSPGITDTQYF
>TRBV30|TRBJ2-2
CAWSLGLGTGELFF
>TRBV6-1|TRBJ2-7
CASRPLLSYEQYF
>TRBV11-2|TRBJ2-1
CASTPPGRGYEQFF
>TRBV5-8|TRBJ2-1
CASSLTKTGDAYNEQFF
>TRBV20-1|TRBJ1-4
CSARREAGGAPEKLFF
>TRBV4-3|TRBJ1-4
CASSHSGTGDEKLFF
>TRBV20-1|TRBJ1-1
CSARSAESNTEAFF
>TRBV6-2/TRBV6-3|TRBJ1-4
CASSYRRRDAGEKLFF
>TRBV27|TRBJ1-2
CASKPRQGPYGYTF
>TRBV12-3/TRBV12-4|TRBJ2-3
CASSPPQRKLWDTQYF
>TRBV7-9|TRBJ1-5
CASSRTDSNQPQHF
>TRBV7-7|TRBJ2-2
CASRAVQDAGELFF
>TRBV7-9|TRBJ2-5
CASSPGTSLQETQYF
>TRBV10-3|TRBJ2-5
CAISKQGEETQYF
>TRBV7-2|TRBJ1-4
CASSSPTGSSEKLFF
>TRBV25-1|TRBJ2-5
CASEEGAQYF
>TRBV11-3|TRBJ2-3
CASSLDKDTQYF
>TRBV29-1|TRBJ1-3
CSVGDWDSGNTIYF
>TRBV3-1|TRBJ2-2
CASSMNTGELFF
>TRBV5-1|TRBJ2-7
CASSVIGGAVYEQYF
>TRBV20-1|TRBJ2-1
CSARVSSPGSYNEQFF
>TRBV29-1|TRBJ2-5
CSAPGQSGKTQYF
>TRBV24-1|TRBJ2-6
CATSDSGPGTSGANVLTF
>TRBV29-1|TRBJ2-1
CSVDVGLHTYNEQFF
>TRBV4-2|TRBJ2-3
CASSQERAGVTDTQYF
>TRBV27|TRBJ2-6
CASARSGAIPTGANVLTF
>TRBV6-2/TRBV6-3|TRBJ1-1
CASRGISPEAFF